These T cell receptor beta chains were read from a single sample in a study of regulatory and conventional T cells in RAG deficiency. Profiled with immunoSEQ multiplex PCR; TCRdb holds only in-frame clones, not every one. The repertoire holds tens of thousands of clones, with 93% as singletons. This sample was also put to use in a study of regulatory T cells.

The specimen sequenced was CD4+ T cells sorted from blood. Receptors were obtained from a human donor in good health. The CDR3 runs from the conserved cysteine through the conserved F or W. Fields, in order: V gene, clone size, D gene, J gene, CDR3 protein, CDR3 DNA. A D gene is named only where the DNA matches it firmly. Clone size is not always given. Where it is, it says once, few, many or a class for expanded clones.

TRBV5-1	NA	TRBD2	TRBJ2-4	CASSLWAGENIQYF	TGCGCCAGCAGCTTGTGGGCGGGAGAAAACATTCAGTACTTC
TRBV11-2	NA	NA	TRBJ1-2	CASSLGGIYGYTF	TGTGCCAGCAGCTTAGGGGGAATCTATGGCTACACCTTC
TRBV5-5	NA	TRBD1	TRBJ1-2	CASSFGQGNYGYTF	TGTGCCAGCAGCTTTGGACAGGGGAATTATGGCTACACCTTC
TRBV30	NA	NA	TRBJ2-3	CAWRMDLNTQYF	TGTGCCTGGAGGATGGATCTCAATACGCAGTATTTT
TRBV19	NA	TRBD1	TRBJ2-7	CASRKLDRGGEQYF	TGTGCCAGTAGGAAACTGGACAGGGGGGGCGAGCAGTACTTC
TRBV28	NA	TRBD1	TRBJ1-4	CACARGTDEKLFF	TGTGCCTGCGCCCGTGGGACAGATGAAAAACTGTTTTTT
TRBV4-2	once	NA	TRBJ1-4	CASSQELTRATNEKLFF	TGTGCCAGCAGCCAAGAATTAACGAGGGCAACTAATGAAAAACTGTTTTTT
TRBV13	NA	TRBD2	TRBJ2-1	CASSPTSGFSSSYNEQFF	TGTGCCAGCAGCCCTACTAGCGGGTTCTCGAGCTCCTACAATGAGCAGTTCTTC
TRBV5-1	NA	TRBD1	TRBJ1-2	CASSLAGGSNYGYTF	TGCGCCAGCAGCTTGGCAGGGGGTTCCAACTATGGCTACACCTTC
TRBV18	once	NA	TRBJ2-1	CASSLPGTAYNEQFF	TGTGCCAGCTCATTGCCCGGGACGGCCTACAATGAGCAGTTCTTC
TRBV9	NA	TRBD2	TRBJ2-3	CAGSRLAGDPDTQYF	TGTGCCGGGTCCCGACTAGCGGGGGACCCAGATACGCAGTATTTT
TRBV10-2	NA	TRBD2	TRBJ2-1	CASSGYSTSGSYNEQFF	TGCGCCAGCAGTGGGTATTCGACTAGCGGGTCCTACAATGAGCAGTTCTTC
TRBV28	NA	NA	TRBJ1-1	CASSRPGPLTGAFF	TGTGCCAGCAGTAGACCGGGGCCACTCACAGGTGCTTTCTTT
TRBV6-1	NA	TRBD1	TRBJ2-2	CASSEGRGQGRITGELFF	TGTGCCAGCAGTGAAGGTAGAGGACAGGGAAGGATTACCGGGGAGCTGTTTTTT
TRBV2	once	NA	TRBJ1-2	CASKQGGDYGYTF	TGTGCCAGCAAGCAGGGAGGCGACTATGGCTACACCTTC
TRBV5-1	NA	NA	TRBJ1-1	CASSLRTGNTEAFF	TGCGCCAGCAGCTTGCGAACGGGGAACACTGAAGCTTTCTTT
TRBV18	NA	NA	TRBJ2-1	CASSPLSLGTDYNEQFF	TGTGCCAGCTCACCACTTAGTTTGGGGACGGACTACAATGAGCAGTTCTTC
TRBV27	NA	NA	TRBJ2-7	CASSSENSYEQYF	TGTGCCAGCAGTTCCGAGAACTCCTACGAGCAGTACTTC
TRBV4-1	NA	TRBD2	TRBJ2-5	CASSQVIAGGEIQETQYF	TGCGCCAGCAGCCAAGTTATAGCGGGGGGCGAAATCCAAGAGACCCAGTACTTC
TRBV11-1	NA	NA	TRBJ1-1	CASSLNGEYTEAFF	TGTGCCAGCAGCTTAAACGGGGAGTACACTGAAGCTTTCTTT
TRBV29-1	NA	NA	TRBJ1-1	CSASDPEAFF	TGCAGCGCCTCTGATCCTGAAGCTTTCTTT
TRBV2	once	TRBD2	TRBJ2-7	CASSVRAGSYEQYF	TGTGCCAGCAGTGTGCGAGCGGGGTCCTACGAGCAGTACTTC
TRBV6-1	NA	NA	TRBJ1-5	CASSEAGPVDQPQHF	TGTGCCAGCAGTGAAGCGGGGCCCGTGGATCAGCCCCAGCATTTT
TRBV5-6	NA	TRBD1	TRBJ1-2	CASSQGTGTVYGYTF	TGTGCCAGCAGCCAAGGGACAGGAACGGTCTATGGCTACACCTTC
TRBV28	NA	TRBD2	TRBJ2-1	CASSLASGEVNEQFF	TGTGCCAGCAGTTTGGCTAGCGGAGAAGTCAATGAGCAGTTCTTC
TRBV19	NA	TRBD1	TRBJ2-7	CASSIGARGLGEQYF	TGTGCCAGTAGTATAGGCGCCAGGGGGCTGGGCGAGCAGTACTTC
TRBV27	NA	NA	TRBJ2-7	CASQASVSYEQYF	TGTGCCAGCCAGGCTAGCGTCTCCTACGAGCAGTACTTC
TRBV7-2	NA	TRBD2	TRBJ2-7	CASSLGGLLGGNEQYF	TGTGCCAGCAGCTTAGGGGGTCTGCTGGGGGGGAACGAGCAGTACTTC
TRBV5-5	NA	NA	TRBJ1-2	CASSAGPTEYGYTF	TGTGCCAGCAGCGCCGGACCGACAGAATATGGCTACACCTTC
TRBV7-2	NA	TRBD1	TRBJ1-2	CASSLTGTNYGYTF	TGTGCCAGCAGTCTGACAGGGACCAACTATGGCTACACCTTC
TRBV7-9	NA	TRBD1	TRBJ1-2	CASKGTGSYGYTF	TGTGCCAGCAAAGGGACAGGGTCTTATGGCTACACCTTC
TRBV5-4	once	NA	TRBJ1-2	CASSREDGGSNYGYTF	TGTGCCAGCAGCCGAGAGGACGGAGGCTCTAACTATGGCTACACCTTC
TRBV11-3	NA	TRBD2	TRBJ2-2	CASSAETGTSGGHFTGELFF	TGTGCCAGCAGCGCAGAGACCGGGACTAGCGGGGGGCATTTCACCGGGGAGCTGTTTTTT
TRBV27	NA	NA	TRBJ1-2	CASSLWEGKGYTF	TGTGCCAGCAGTTTATGGGAGGGGAAGGGCTACACCTTC
TRBV7-8	NA	NA	TRBJ1-2	CASSLVRGNGYTF	TGTGCCAGCAGCTTAGTGAGAGGGAACGGCTACACCTTC
TRBV19	NA	NA	TRBJ1-1	CASRATSMNTEAFF	TGTGCCAGTAGGGCGACGAGTATGAACACTGAAGCTTTCTTT
TRBV28	once	TRBD1	TRBJ2-7	CASRNLGPGGYEQYF	TGTGCCAGCAGAAACCTTGGGCCAGGGGGCTACGAGCAGTACTTC
TRBV2	NA	TRBD1	TRBJ2-3	CASIRDRDTDTQYF	TGTGCCAGCATCCGGGACAGGGACACAGATACGCAGTATTTT
TRBV19	NA	NA	TRBJ2-7	CASSSTDTSYEQYF	TGTGCCAGTAGTAGCACAGACACCTCCTACGAGCAGTACTTC
TRBV2	NA	NA	TRBJ2-5	CASSKDFEETQYF	TGTGCCAGCAGTAAGGACTTTGAAGAGACCCAGTACTTC
TRBV10-3	NA	TRBD1	TRBJ2-1	CAIRTQGDEQFF	TGTGCCATCAGGACCCAGGGGGATGAGCAGTTCTTC
TRBV7-2	once	NA	TRBJ1-5	CASSLGGPGNQPQHF	TGTGCCAGCAGCTTAGGGGGGCCGGGCAATCAGCCCCAGCATTTT
TRBV9	NA	NA	TRBJ2-1	CASSVSSGDYNEQFF	TGTGCCAGCAGCGTATCGTCCGGTGACTACAATGAGCAGTTCTTC
TRBV4-1	NA	NA	TRBJ2-1	CASSQVADYSYNEQFF	TGCGCCAGCAGCCAAGTTGCGGACTACTCCTACAATGAGCAGTTCTTC
TRBV6-6	NA	TRBD1	TRBJ2-3	CASSYSRGQSTDTQYF	TGTGCCAGCAGTTACTCGAGGGGACAGAGCACAGATACGCAGTATTTT
TRBV5-4	NA	TRBD1	TRBJ1-5	CASSDRTGSNQPQHF	TGTGCCAGCAGCGACAGGACAGGGAGCAATCAGCCCCAGCATTTT
TRBV5-1	NA	TRBD2	TRBJ2-3	CASSFSGRATDTQYF	TGCGCCAGCAGCTTTAGCGGGAGGGCCACAGATACGCAGTATTTT
TRBV7-6	NA	NA	TRBJ2-3	CASSLAEDTQYF	TGTGCCAGCAGCTTAGCAGAAGATACGCAGTATTTT
TRBV6-5	NA	NA	TRBJ1-1	CASSYDENTEAFF	TGTGCCAGCAGTTACGACGAGAACACTGAAGCTTTCTTT
TRBV18	NA	TRBD1	TRBJ2-3	CASSRPGTGEDTQYF	TGTGCCAGCTCACGTCCCGGGACAGGGGAAGATACGCAGTATTTT
TRBV27	NA	TRBD2	TRBJ2-1	CASTLRAQGAGGPNEQFF	TGTGCCAGCACCCTGAGAGCCCAAGGAGCGGGAGGGCCGAATGAGCAGTTCTTC
TRBV7-9	NA	TRBD2	TRBJ2-1	CASSFSGNSYNEQFF	TGTGCCAGCAGCTTTAGCGGGAACTCCTACAATGAGCAGTTCTTC
TRBV28	NA	NA	TRBJ1-1	CASRLTANTEAFF	TGTGCCAGCAGACTTACAGCGAACACTGAAGCTTTCTTT
TRBV5-1	NA	TRBD1	TRBJ2-1	CASSLARGRGEQFF	TGCGCCAGCAGCTTGGCCAGGGGGCGCGGGGAGCAGTTCTTC
TRBV5-1	once	TRBD2	TRBJ2-7	CASSGAGGRAGEQYF	TGCGCCAGCAGCGGTGCGGGCGGGAGGGCCGGCGAGCAGTACTTC
TRBV18	NA	NA	TRBJ2-1	CASSPLRDPGHNEQFF	TGTGCCAGCTCACCTCTGCGGGACCCTGGCCACAATGAGCAGTTCTTC
TRBV9	NA	TRBD2	TRBJ2-1	CASSSTGSGGHSEQFF	TGTGCCAGCAGCTCCACGGGTAGCGGGGGGCACAGTGAGCAGTTCTTC